This TCR beta chain was obtained from a study of metastatic and nonmetastatic thyroid tumors. This clone turned up a few times. TCRdb recomputed clones from the PCR reads via MiXCR. The sample holds 24,000 or so clones, about 13% seen once. Patients underwent thyroid surgery, and none had received any treatment before it. The CDR3 is 18 amino acids. Germline lookup yields CDR1 MNHEY and CDR2 SVGAGI. V gave up 8 bases and J gave up 0 bases; unmatched junction bases: 15. The receptor was derived from a female donor with papillary thyroid cancer or a benign thyroid nodule (not recorded which). Some clones in this sample may be carry-over from other donors' samples. Material: blood. V is TRBV6-5 and J is TRBJ2-7; 11 bases line up with TRBD2. The CDR3 sequence is CASPPGLADHSLSYEQYF. DNA of the CDR3: TGTGCCAGCCCTCCGGGACTAGCGGATCACTCCCTCTCCTACGAGCAGTACTTC.